The 28 T cell receptor beta chains given below trace back to one sample, sequenced in a study of identifying expanded T cells in peripheral blood. Repertoires were generated with immunoSEQ multiplex PCR, while TCRdb's copy carries only in-frame clones and drops some. The top ten hold 15% to 20% of the sample, which has fewer than 85,000 clones, just under 85% seen once. Sequencing input: blood. These receptors were collected from a person between 18 and 75 years old in good health.

The chain employs TRBV28 and TRBJ2-7; D perhaps matches TRBD1 (6 bases). The CDR3 covers 14 residues. From germline, CDR1 is MDHEN and CDR2 SYDVKM. The germline V and J ends were trimmed by 5 bases and 2 bases, with 13 bases remaining between them. CDR3 residues: CASSTGHLTYEQYF. For the CDR3, the DNA is TGTGCCAGCAGTACGGGACACCTTACCTACGAGCAGTACTTC.

The chain recombines TRBV4-1 with TRBJ2-3; 7 bases are shared with TRBD2. Per the germline V gene, CDR1 is MGHRA and CDR2 is YSYEKL. This CDR3 contains 14 residues. V dropped 5 bases and J dropped 3; count of bases not matched to a gene: 5. The CDR3 DNA sequence: TGCGCCAGCAGCTCCTCGCGGGGGACAGATACGCAGTATTTT. Encoded protein: CASSSSRGTDTQYF.

The rearrangement uses TRBV7-3 and TRBJ2-7; D is perhaps TRBD1 or TRBD2 (6 bases each). The CDR3 runs 13 residues. Trimming cost V 5 bases and J 6 bases, with 14 bases left between them. Germline V gives CDR1 SGHTA, CDR2 FQGTGA. Written as DNA, the CDR3 is TGTGCCAGCAGCCCTGGCTCGGGGGCCGAGCAGTACTTC. Amino acids: CASSPGSGAEQYF.

V gene TRBV7-8 combines with J gene TRBJ2-3; D is ambiguous. The germline V gene encodes CDR1 SGHVS and CDR2 FQNEAQ. The CDR3 spans 14 residues. V lost 3 bases to trimming and J lost 4 bases, with 11 bases between them. The CDR3: CASSFGAQPDTQYF. CDR3 DNA sequence: TGTGCCAGCAGCTTTGGAGCCCAACCAGATACGCAGTATTTT.

This rearrangement joins TRBV2 to TRBJ2-5, with 9 bases fitting TRBD1. The CDR3 spans 15 residues. Germline-derived CDR1 and CDR2 are SNHLY and FYNNEI. V lost 0 bases to trimming and J lost 7 bases; unmatched junction nucleotides: 6. Here the CDR3 DNA reads TGTGCCAGCAGTGAAGCGGGACAGGGAGTATGGACCCAGTACTTC. It yields the protein CASSEAGQGVWTQYF.

The V and J genes are TRBV29-1 and TRBJ1-5; possible D gene TRBD1, 5 bases. The CDR3 is 15 amino acids. The V gene lost 5 bases and the J gene lost 0 bases, with 14 bases spanning the gap. Germline CDR1 is SQVTM and CDR2 is ANQGSEA. CDR3 protein: CSVKGKGNSNQPQHF. The CDR3 nucleotides are TGCAGCGTTAAAGGGAAGGGGAATAGCAATCAGCCCCAGCATTTT.

The chain couples TRBV2 to TRBJ2-1; D ambiguous. The CDR3 is 12 residues long. V was cut by 7 bases and J by 4 bases, with 8 bases left in between. Germline V gives CDR1 SNHLY, CDR2 FYNNEI. CDR3 sequence: CASKALYNEQFF. CDR3 bases: TGTGCCAGCAAGGCACTATACAATGAGCAGTTCTTC.

The chain employs TRBV4-1 and TRBJ1-5; the D gene is possibly TRBD1 (6 bases). The ends were cut back, 1 base at V and 4 bases at J, with 8 bases in the middle. This CDR3 has 14 residues. Germline values: CDR1 MGHRA, CDR2 YSYEKL. The CDR3 DNA sequence: TGCGCCAGCAGCCAAGGACAGGTTAATCAGCCCCAGCATTTT. Amino acids: CASSQGQVNQPQHF.

The chain carries TRBV28 and TRBJ1-5; tentative D call: TRBD1 (5 bases). The CDR3 extends over 15 amino acids. V was trimmed by 1 base and J by 4 bases, leaving 11 bases between them. Germline loops: CDR1 MDHEN, CDR2 SYDVKM. This CDR3 reads CASSLFAGKNQPQHF. CDR3 coding DNA: TGTGCCAGCAGTTTATTTGCAGGGAAGAATCAGCCCCAGCATTTT.

This clone was seen only once. The chain uses TRBV5-5 and TRBJ1-5; no firm D call. V dropped 4 bases and J dropped 0 bases, with 11 bases sitting between them. This CDR3 has 15 residues. Germline V CDR1 and CDR2: SGHKS, YYEKEE (reference sequence). Written as DNA, the CDR3 is TGTGCCAGCAGCATTAGATATCCTAGCAATCAGCCCCAGCATTTT. It yields the protein CASSIRYPSNQPQHF. Filled out from reference TRBV5-5 and TRBJ1-5, the complete variable domain reads DAGVTQSPTHLIKTRGQQVTLRCSPISGHKSVSWYQQVLGQGPQFIFQYYEKEERGRGNFPDRFSARQFPNYSSELNVNALLLGDSALYLCASSIRYPSNQPQHFGDGTRLSIL.

This clone was found once. The V call is TRBV9, the J call TRBJ1-2, with D possibly being TRBD1 (5 bases). The length of the CDR3 is 15 residues. The ends were cut back, 0 bases at V and 4 bases at J, with 13 bases in the middle. CDR1 is SGDLS, CDR2 YYNGEE, per germline. CDR3 in DNA: TGTGCCAGCAGCGTAGGATTCTCGGGGGGCTATGGCTACACCTTC. This gives the protein CASSVGFSGGYGYTF.

This clone was detected only a few times. This chain uses TRBV15 with TRBJ1-5; D remains ambiguous. The CDR3 loop spans 15 amino acids. CDR1 is LNHNV, CDR2 YYDKDF, per germline (reference sequence). Trimming took off 0 bases at V and 2 bases at J, with 8 bases between the two ends. In DNA, the CDR3 is TGTGCCACCAGCAGAGATGTCGGGGGCAATCAGCCCCAGCATTTT. Translated: CATSRDVGGNQPQHF.

The chain employs TRBV5-4 and TRBJ2-6; no definite D call. The germline V and J ends were trimmed by 3 bases and 0 bases, with 10 bases remaining between them. The CDR3 sequence is 16 residues long. From germline, CDR1 is SGHNT and CDR2 YYREEE (reference sequence). The CDR3: CASSSQGVSGANVLTF. The CDR3 nucleotides read TGTGCCAGCAGCTCCCAAGGTGTCTCTGGGGCCAACGTCCTGACTTTC. Based on the CDR3 plus reference TRBV5-4 and TRBJ2-6, the full variable domain is ETGVTQSPTHLIKTRGQQVTLRCSSQSGHNTVSWYQQALGQGPQFIFQYYREEENGRGNFPPRFSGLQFPNYSSELNVNALELDDSALYLCASSSQGVSGANVLTFGAGSRLTVL.

The DNA of the CDR3 is TGTGCCAGCAGCTTGATGGGTGAAGCCAAAAACATTCAGTACTTC. Encoded protein: CASSLMGEAKNIQYF. V usage is TRBV5-6 and J usage is TRBJ2-4; the D is unclear. From germline, CDR1 is SGHDT and CDR2 YYEEEE. Deletions cut 1 base from V and 0 bases from J, with 8 bases between. The CDR3 extends over 15 amino acids. Complete variable domain (other parts from reference TRBV5-6 and TRBJ2-4): DAGVTQSPTHLIKTRGQQVTLRCSPKSGHDTVSWYQQALGQGPQFIFQYYEEEERQRGNFPDRFSGHQFPNYSSELNVNALLLGDSALYLCASSLMGEAKNIQYFGAGTRLSVL.

This sequence joins TRBV7-2 and TRBJ2-1; D is uncertain. Deletions cut 2 bases from V and 12 bases from J, with 14 bases between. CDR3 length: 13 residues. Germline V gene sequence: CDR1 SGHTA, CDR2 FQGNSA. The CDR3, as DNA: TGTGCCAGCAGCTTATTCGGGTTTAACGTGCAGTTCTTC. It is translated as CASSLFGFNVQFF.

Turning to this clone: The sample carries other DNA sequences with the same CDR3. The chain uses TRBV5-6 and TRBJ2-1; no definite D call. V lost 5 bases, J lost 1 base, and 4 bases lay in between. The germline V gene encodes CDR1 SGHDT and CDR2 YYEEEE. The CDR3 runs to 12 residues. CDR3 residues: CASSLSYNEQFF. CDR3 sequence (DNA): TGTGCCAGCAGTTTGTCCTACAATGAGCAGTTCTTC.

The rearrangement uses TRBV7-9 and TRBJ2-5, with unresolved D. Trimming stripped 2 bases from V and 4 bases from J, with 8 bases between. Germline-derived CDR1 and CDR2 are SEHNR and FQNEAQ (reference sequence). The CDR3 contains 13 residues. The CDR3 DNA is TGTGCCAGCAGCTTAATTTACGGAGAGACCCAGTACTTC. Translated, it gives CASSLIYGETQYF.

There are a few counts of this clone. The rearrangement joins TRBV28 to TRBJ1-5; TRBD1 might be the D (6 bases). Trimming removed 7 bases from V and 10 bases from J, with 20 bases in between. CDR3 length: 14 residues. The germline V gene has CDR1 MDHEN and CDR2 SYDVKM. The CDR3 DNA reads as TGTGCCAGCACCCCGGCGGGGGGGCGCGAACCCCAGCATTTT. It specifies CASTPAGGREPQHF.

DNA of the CDR3: TGTGCCAGCAGCGTCGACTCGTCCACAGATACGCAGTATTTT. It specifies CASSVDSSTDTQYF. V is TRBV9 and J is TRBJ2-3; D is undetermined. V gave up 2 bases and J gave up 2 bases, with 9 bases separating them. Germline CDR1 is SGDLS and CDR2 is YYNGEE. This CDR3 is 14 amino acids long.

V is TRBV10-2 and J is TRBJ2-2; 10 bases agree with TRBD1. CDR3 length: 19 amino acids. With V trimmed by 3 bases and J by 1 base, 11 bases remained unmatched. The germline V gene encodes CDR1 WSHSY and CDR2 SAAADI. CDR3 amino acids: CASSDPSWGDRGNTGELFF. Written as DNA, the CDR3 is TGCGCCAGCAGTGATCCGTCGTGGGGGGACAGGGGGAACACCGGGGAGCTGTTTTTT.

The chain recombines TRBV11-2 with TRBJ1-1; no definite D call. The CDR3 is 13 residues long. Trimming took 4 bases from V and 4 from J, leaving 10 bases between them. The germline CDR1 and CDR2 sequences are SGHAT and FQNNGV. The CDR3 sequence: CASSYNYGTEAFF. In nucleotides, the CDR3 is TGTGCCAGCAGCTACAACTACGGCACTGAAGCTTTCTTT.

The chain recombines TRBV7-2 with TRBJ2-7; D is uncertain. The germline V and J ends were trimmed by 1 base and 3 bases, with 7 bases remaining between them. Germline V gene data show CDR1 as SGHTA and CDR2 as FQGNSA. The CDR3 is made up of 13 amino acids. The CDR3 bases are TGTGCCAGCAGCTTAGTCGGAGACTACGAGCAGTACTTC. It is translated as CASSLVGDYEQYF. Drawing the rest from reference TRBV7-2 and TRBJ2-7, the complete variable domain is GAGVSQSPSNKVTEKGKDVELRCDPISGHTALYWYRQSLGQGLEFLIYFQGNSAPDKSGLPSDRFSAERTGGSVSTLTIQRTQQEDSAVYLCASSLVGDYEQYFGPGTRLTVT.

The chain links TRBV19 to TRBJ2-1; a weak D match, TRBD1 (6 bases). Trimming took off 2 bases at V and 15 bases at J, with 23 bases between the two ends. CDR1 and CDR2 (germline): LNHDA, SQIVND (reference sequence). There are 15 residues in the CDR3. Here the CDR3 reads CASSITPPGSWGRFF. Written as DNA, the CDR3 is TGTGCCAGTAGTATAACCCCGCCGGGTAGTTGGGGGCGGTTCTTC.

V is TRBV7-9 and J is TRBJ1-4; D unresolved. V was trimmed by 1 base and J by 8 bases, leaving 17 bases between them. Germline assignment: CDR1 SEHNR and CDR2 FQNEAQ (reference sequence). This CDR3 spans 16 amino acids. CDR3 region: CASSLDRAGGGEKLFF. CDR3 bases: TGTGCCAGCAGCTTAGATCGGGCAGGAGGAGGGGAAAAACTGTTTTTT.

The V gene is TRBV7-8, the J gene TRBJ1-1, with D uncertain. Germline V gives CDR1 SGHVS, CDR2 FQNEAQ. The CDR3 runs 12 residues. V lost 2 bases, J lost 11 bases, and 12 bases lay in between. The CDR3 DNA reads as TGTGCCAGCAGCTTATACCCCCTATATGCTTTCTTT. This encodes CASSLYPLYAFF.

J is TRBJ2-5 and V is TRBV30; TRBD1 matches at 9 bases. This CDR3 spans 13 amino acids. J gave up 6 bases and V 3 bases, and 5 bases lay outside the gene matches. Germline V gives CDR1 GTSNPN, CDR2 SVGIG (reference sequence). The CDR3 coding sequence is TGTGCCTGGAGCGCAACAGGGGGCAAGACCCAGTACTTC. Translation gives CAWSATGGKTQYF.

The rearrangement links TRBV11-2 to TRBJ2-5; 7 nucleotides align to TRBD1. The CDR3 is made up of 15 amino acids. Per germline, CDR1 SGHAT and CDR2 FQNNGV. The ends lost 4 bases at V and 4 bases at J; junction bases unmatched: 9. The CDR3 is CASSSLSTGSETQYF. The DNA of the CDR3 is TGTGCCAGCAGCTCGCTATCGACAGGGTCAGAGACCCAGTACTTC.

The chain combines TRBV5-1 with TRBJ2-3, with a weak D call TRBD1 (6 bases). Germline-derived CDR1 and CDR2 are SGHRS and YFSETQ. The CDR3 runs to 15 residues. Between the trimmed V and J ends, which lost 3 bases and 2 bases, there was a span of 13 bases. For the CDR3, the DNA is TGCGCCAGCAGCTCTAGACAGGTCTACACAGATACGCAGTATTTT. Protein product: CASSSRQVYTDTQYF.